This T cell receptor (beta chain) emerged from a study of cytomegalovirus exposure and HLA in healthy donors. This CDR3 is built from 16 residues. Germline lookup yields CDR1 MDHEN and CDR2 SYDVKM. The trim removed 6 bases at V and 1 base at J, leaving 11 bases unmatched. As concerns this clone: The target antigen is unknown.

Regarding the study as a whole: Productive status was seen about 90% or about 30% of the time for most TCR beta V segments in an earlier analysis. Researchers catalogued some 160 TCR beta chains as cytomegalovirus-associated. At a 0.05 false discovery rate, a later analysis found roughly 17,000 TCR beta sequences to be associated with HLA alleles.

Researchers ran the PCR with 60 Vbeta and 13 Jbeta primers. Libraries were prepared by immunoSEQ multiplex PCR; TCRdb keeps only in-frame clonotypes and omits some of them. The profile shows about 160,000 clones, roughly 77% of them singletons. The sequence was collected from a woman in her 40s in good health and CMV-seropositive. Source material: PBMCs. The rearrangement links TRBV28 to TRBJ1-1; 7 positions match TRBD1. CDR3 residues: CASRYPRGGANTEAFF. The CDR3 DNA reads TGTGCCAGCAGGTACCCTCGAGGGGGCGCGAACACTGAAGCTTTCTTT.